The 3 T cell receptor beta chains in this list originate from one sample, sequenced in a study of tumor-infiltrating lymphocytes in oesophageal squamous cell carcinoma. TCRdb independently ran MiXCR on the PCR reads; one entry per CDR3 protein. This sample carries 2,500 to 3,000 distinct CDR3 sequences, more than 13% of them seen once, and the ten largest clones take less than 30%. Material for sequencing was esophageal tumor tissue. The receptors were gathered from a male donor with esophageal squamous cell carcinoma.

This clonotype appeared many times. This chain links TRBV2 with TRBJ2-7; D is perhaps TRBD1 (6 bases). Trimming took 0 bases from V and 7 from J, leaving 13 bases between them. Germline CDR1 SNHLY, CDR2 FYNNEI. CDR3 length: 14 residues. CDR3 in DNA: TGTGCCAGCAGTGAAGCTGTAGGGGGAGATGAGCAGTACTTC. Its protein product is CASSEAVGGDEQYF.

In its sample, this clonotype ranks as large. CDR3 amino acids: CASSIESVRDTQYF. The CDR3 DNA follows: TGTGCCAGCAGCATCGAGTCCGTTCGAGATACGCAGTATTTT. The chain recombines TRBV7-6 with TRBJ2-3; no firm D call. The CDR3 totals 14 residues. Trimming pared 5 bases from V and 5 bases from J, leaving 14 bases between. Germline V CDR1 and CDR2: SGHVS, FNYEAQ.

This chain connects TRBV4-1 to TRBJ2-7, with D perhaps given as TRBD1 or TRBD2 (6 bases each). CDR1 and CDR2 from the germline V gene are MGHRA and YSYEKL. CDR3 length: 15 residues. V lost 4 bases and J lost 0, with 13 bases in between. The CDR3 sequence is CASSRTTGLSYEQYF. The CDR3 DNA is TGCGCCAGCAGCCGGACTACAGGGCTCTCCTACGAGCAGTACTTC.